Each of the 8 T cell receptor beta chains below was sequenced from the same sample in a study of breast tumors, draining lymph nodes, adjacent tissues. Axillary draining lymph nodes of breast cancer patients supplied the node samples. TCRdb called the multiplex PCR reads again in MiXCR, with one record for every CDR3 protein. The repertoire has 150,000 to 200,000 distinct CDR3 sequences, around a third of them found once; the top ten carry about 4.5%. The sequenced material came from axillary lymph node tissue. These receptors all come from a female donor with breast cancer. Some clones in this sample may be carry-over from other donors' samples.

The chain uses TRBV28 and TRBJ1-5; D remains unclear. V gave up 7 bases and J gave up 1 base, with 11 bases separating them. Germline CDR1 is MDHEN and CDR2 is SYDVKM. CDR3 length: 14 residues. The DNA for the CDR3 is TGTGCCAGCATTCAGGTTTCGAGCAATCAGCCCCAGCATTTT. The encoded protein is CASIQVSSNQPQHF. Full variable domain (missing parts from reference TRBV28 and TRBJ1-5): DVKVTQSSRYLVKRTGEKVFLECVQDMDHENMFWYRQDPGLGLRLIYFSYDVKMKEKGDIPEGYSVSREKKERFSLILESASTNQTSMYLCASIQVSSNQPQHFGDGTRLSIL.

This chain connects TRBV29-1 to TRBJ1-2; the D is unclear. Germline lookup yields CDR1 SQVTM and CDR2 ANQGSEA. This CDR3 has 12 amino acids. V was shortened by 3 bases and J by 5 bases, with 10 bases between the two germline ends. CDR3 bases: TGCAGCGTTGACGGTGGCAGATATGGCTACACCTTC. This gives the protein CSVDGGRYGYTF.

The table lists this clonotype with many counts. This chain uses TRBV12-3 or TRBV12-4 with TRBJ2-2, with 7 bases lining up with TRBD1. The CDR3 contains 15 residues. V trimming: 5 bases; J trimming: 4 bases; junction bases outside the gene matches: 7. The CDR3 here is CASSTGQRITGELFF. The CDR3 coding sequence is TGTGCCAGCAGTACGGGACAGAGGATCACCGGGGAGCTGTTTTTT.

This clonotype has ten or more counts. The chain employs TRBV5-8 and TRBJ1-6; no definite D call. In germline, CDR1 is SGHTS, CDR2 YDEGEE. This CDR3 region has 13 residues. The V end lost 2 bases, the J end lost 9 bases, and 9 bases lay between the germline ends. The CDR3 sequence is CASSFQHTSPLHF. As DNA, the CDR3 is TGTGCCAGCAGCTTTCAACATACTTCACCCCTCCACTTT. Together with reference TRBV5-8 and TRBJ1-6, the CDR3 gives the full variable domain: EAGVTQSPTHLIKTRGQQATLRCSPISGHTSVYWYQQALGLGLQFLLWYDEGEERNRGNFPPRFSGRQFPNYSSELNVNALELEDSALYLCASSFQHTSPLHFGNGTRLTVT.

This clonotype was recorded many times. This chain uses TRBV27 with TRBJ2-5; 11 positions match TRBD2. Germline loops: CDR1 MNHEY, CDR2 SMNVEV (reference sequence). V shed 6 bases and J 7 bases; nucleotides not matched to a gene: 4. CDR3 size: 13 residues. The CDR3 loop reads CASRLAGGGTQYF. CDR3 in DNA: TGTGCCAGCAGGCTAGCGGGGGGCGGGACCCAGTACTTC.

The table lists this clonotype with many counts. This chain links TRBV19 with TRBJ2-1; D is uncertain. This CDR3 has 11 amino acids. Germline V gene data show CDR1 as LNHDA and CDR2 as SQIVND (reference sequence). Trimming shortened V by 9 bases and J by 12 bases, and 15 bases separated the two germline ends. The CDR3 is CASSPRWGQFF. The DNA for the CDR3 is TGTGCCAGCAGCCCCCGCTGGGGGCAGTTCTTC.

This clonotype was detected a few times. This chain links TRBV18 with TRBJ1-5, with unresolved D. Trimming left V 3 bases short and J 6 bases short, with 18 bases between. Per the germline V gene, CDR1 is KGHSH and CDR2 is LQKENI. The CDR3 extends over 16 amino acids. Here the CDR3 reads CASSPNGRTLRQPQHF. As DNA, the CDR3 is TGTGCCAGCTCACCGAATGGTCGCACCTTGCGTCAGCCCCAGCATTTT. The whole variable domain, filled in from reference TRBV18 and TRBJ1-5, reads NAGVMQNPRHLVRRRGQEARLRCSPMKGHSHVYWYRQLPEEGLKFMVYLQKENIIDESGMPKERFSAEFPKEGPSILRIQQVVRGDSAAYFCASSPNGRTLRQPQHFGDGTRLSIL.

Remarks on this clonotype: This CDR3 is missing its conserved last phenylalanine or tryptophan, likely due to a read error. The limits of the CDR3 on the DNA are not certain, so only TCRdb's listed CDR3 is given. The gene calls are TRBV20-1 and TRBJ1-2. The CDR3 spans 15 residues, counting both ends. Germline CDR1 reads DFQATT; CDR2 reads SNEGSKA (reference sequence). CDR3 sequence: CSARFEGRANYGYTA.